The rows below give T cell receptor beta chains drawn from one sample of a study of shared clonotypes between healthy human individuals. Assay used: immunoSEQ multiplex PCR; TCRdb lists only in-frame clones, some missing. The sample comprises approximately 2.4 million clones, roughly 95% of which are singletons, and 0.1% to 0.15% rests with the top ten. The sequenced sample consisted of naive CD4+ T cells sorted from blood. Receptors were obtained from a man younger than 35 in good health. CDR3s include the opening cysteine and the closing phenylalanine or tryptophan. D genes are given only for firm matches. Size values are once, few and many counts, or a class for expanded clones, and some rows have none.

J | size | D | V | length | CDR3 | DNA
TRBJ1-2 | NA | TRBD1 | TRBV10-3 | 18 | CAISAHPGTGKSNYGYTF | TGTGCCATCAGTGCCCACCCCGGGACAGGGAAGTCCAACTATGGCTACACCTTC
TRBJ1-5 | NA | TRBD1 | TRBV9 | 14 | CASSAPGQDQPQHF | TGTGCCAGCAGCGCCCCGGGACAGGATCAGCCCCAGCATTTT
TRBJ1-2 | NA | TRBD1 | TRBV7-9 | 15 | CASSLPGTGGYGYTF | TGTGCCAGCAGCTTACCAGGAACAGGGGGCTATGGCTACACCTTC
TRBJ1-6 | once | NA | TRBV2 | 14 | CASSQSSYNSPLHF | TGTGCCAGTTCGCAGAGCTCCTATAATTCACCCCTCCACTTT
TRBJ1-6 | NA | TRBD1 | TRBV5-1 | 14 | CASSLQGGNSPLHF | TGCGCCAGCAGCTTACAGGGGGGGAATTCACCCCTCCACTTT
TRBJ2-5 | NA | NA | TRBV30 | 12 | CALEPERETQYF | TGTGCCTTGGAGCCTGAACGGGAGACCCAGTACTTC
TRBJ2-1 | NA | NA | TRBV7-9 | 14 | CASRLASVGNEQFF | TGTGCCAGCAGGCTTGCCTCTGTGGGAAATGAGCAGTTCTTC
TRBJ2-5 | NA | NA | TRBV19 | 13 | CASSMVRQETQYF | TGTGCCAGTAGTATGGTGCGGCAAGAGACCCAGTACTTC
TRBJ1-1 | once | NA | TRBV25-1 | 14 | CASSSIQGSTEAFF | TGTGCCAGCAGTTCTATCCAGGGGAGCACTGAAGCTTTCTTT
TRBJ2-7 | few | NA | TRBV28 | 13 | CASRGTARYEQYF | TGTGCCAGCAGGGGCACAGCGCGCTACGAGCAGTACTTC
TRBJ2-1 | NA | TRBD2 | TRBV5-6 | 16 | CASSFFGAGVLDEQFF | TGTGCCAGCAGCTTCTTTGGTGCGGGAGTGTTGGATGAGCAGTTCTTC
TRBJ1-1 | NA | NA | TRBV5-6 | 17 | CASSLVFSKRMNTEAFF | TGTGCCAGCAGCTTGGTTTTTAGCAAACGGATGAACACTGAAGCTTTCTTT
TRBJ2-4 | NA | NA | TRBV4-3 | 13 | CASSSTEGNIQYF | TGCGCCAGCAGTTCGACAGAGGGGAACATTCAGTACTTC
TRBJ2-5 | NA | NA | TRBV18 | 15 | CASSPLGFFSETQYF | TGTGCCAGCTCACCATTGGGTTTTTTTTCGGAGACCCAGTACTTC
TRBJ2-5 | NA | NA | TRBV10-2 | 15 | CASSHGTFWSETQYF | TGCGCCAGCTCTCACGGGACTTTTTGGTCGGAGACCCAGTACTTC
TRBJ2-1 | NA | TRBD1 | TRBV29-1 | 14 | CSALTGVYGGEQFF | TGCAGCGCCCTGACAGGGGTCTACGGGGGTGAGCAGTTCTTC
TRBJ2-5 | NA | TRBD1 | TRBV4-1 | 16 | CASSQDKDRGWETQYF | TGCGCCAGCAGCCAAGACAAGGACAGGGGGTGGGAGACCCAGTACTTC
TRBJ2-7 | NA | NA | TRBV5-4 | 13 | CASSLYAADEQYF | TGTGCCAGCAGCTTGTACGCGGCCGACGAGCAGTACTTC
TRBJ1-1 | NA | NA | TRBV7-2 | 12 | CASSLLGSEAFF | TGTGCCAGCAGCTTACTAGGGTCTGAAGCTTTCTTT
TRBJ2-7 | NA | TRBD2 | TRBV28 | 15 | CASSFSGGSSYEQYF | TGTGCCAGCAGTTTTTCGGGAGGGAGCTCCTACGAGCAGTACTTC
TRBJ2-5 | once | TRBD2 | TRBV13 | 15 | CASSKGLAGVETQYF | TGTGCCAGCAGCAAGGGACTAGCGGGAGTTGAGACCCAGTACTTC
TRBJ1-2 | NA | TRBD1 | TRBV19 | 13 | CASSLRDRDGYTF | TGTGCCAGTAGTCTCCGGGACAGGGACGGCTACACCTTC
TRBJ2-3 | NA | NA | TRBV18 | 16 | CASSPPQRSSTDTQYF | TGTGCCAGCTCACCACCACAGCGGTCTAGCACAGATACGCAGTATTTT
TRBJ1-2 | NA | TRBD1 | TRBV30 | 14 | CAWIPPGQVYGYTF | TGTGCCTGGATTCCCCCCGGACAGGTCTATGGCTACACCTTC
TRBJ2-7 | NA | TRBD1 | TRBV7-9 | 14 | CASSFNRGLDEQYF | TGTGCCAGCAGCTTTAACAGGGGCTTAGACGAGCAGTACTTC
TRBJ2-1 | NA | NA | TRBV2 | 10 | CASTSDEQFF | TGTGCCAGCACCTCGGATGAGCAGTTCTTC
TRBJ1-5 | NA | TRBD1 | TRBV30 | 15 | CAWSIQGAVGQPQHF | TGTGCCTGGAGTATACAGGGGGCTGTGGGGCAGCCCCAGCATTTT
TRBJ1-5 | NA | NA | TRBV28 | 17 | CASSLPRGRVGNQPQHF | TGTGCCAGCAGTTTGCCCCGGGGACGTGTGGGCAATCAGCCCCAGCATTTT
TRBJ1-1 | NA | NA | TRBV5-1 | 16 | CASSSYGTDLNTEAFF | TGCGCCAGCAGCTCTTACGGGACGGACTTGAACACTGAAGCTTTCTTT